These 31 T cell receptor beta chains were sequenced from one sample in a study of cytomegalovirus exposure and HLA in healthy donors (dated by TCRdb to about 2017). The method behind the library was the immunoSEQ multiplex PCR assay. A mixture of 60 forward primers for TCR Vbeta segments and 13 reverse primers for TCR Jbeta segments was used in the multiplex PCR. TCRdb retrieved this table from immuneACCESS and kept in-frame rearrangements only. Not all clones are present; in checked studies, unresolved V genes account for under half, and no reason is known for the remainder. For this sample, the table gives around 70,000 clones. The leading ten clones occupy approximately 3.6% of the sample. Sequencing was carried out using PBMCs. These receptors originate from a female donor in good health and CMV-seropositive.

V gene TRBV28 combines with J gene TRBJ1-5, with D unclear. Deletions cut 2 bases from V and 2 bases from J, with 10 bases between. The CDR3 runs 15 residues. Germline V gives CDR1 MDHEN, CDR2 SYDVKM. CDR3 nucleotide sequence: TGTGCCAGCAGTTTAGGAGGGAGCCGCAATCAGCCCCAGCATTTT. Its protein is CASSLGGSRNQPQHF. The full variable domain, with the rest looked up from reference TRBV28 and TRBJ1-5, is DVKVTQSSRYLVKRTGEKVFLECVQDMDHENMFWYRQDPGLGLRLIYFSYDVKMKEKGDIPEGYSVSREKKERFSLILESASTNQTSMYLCASSLGGSRNQPQHFGDGTRLSIL.

With regard to this clone: The limits of the CDR3 on the DNA are not certain, so only TCRdb's listed CDR3 is given. CDR3 protein: CASSPVATGTSSPLHF. The rearrangement links TRBV7-8 to TRBJ1-6; the tabulated D call, TRBD1, remains unverified against the DNA. Germline V gene lookup returns CDR1 SGHVS and CDR2 FQNEAQ. The CDR3 length is 16 residues, termini included.

This chain uses TRBV4-1 with TRBJ1-2; no definite D call. This CDR3 has 12 residues. V was pared by 0 bases and J by 4 bases, with 3 bases between. The germline CDR1 and CDR2 sequences are MGHRA and YSYEKL. The CDR3 nucleotides are TGCGCCAGCAGCCAAGACCGCTATGGCTACACCTTC. It specifies CASSQDRYGYTF.

Notes on this clone: One end of the junction fails to match germline, which may point to a read error. This sequence joins TRBV7-7 and TRBJ2-3; 7 nucleotides line up with TRBD2. There are 15 residues in the CDR3. CDR1 SSHAT and CDR2 FNYEAQ come from the germline V gene (reference sequence). CDR3 protein: CASSLGGSRPDTQYF. The CDR3 nucleotides are TGTGCTAGCAGCTTAGGCGGGAGTAGGCCAGATACGCAGTATTTT.

The rearrangement joins TRBV28 to TRBJ2-6, with D unresolved. This CDR3 has 15 residues. Between the trimmed V and J ends, which lost 6 bases and 0 bases, there was a span of 9 bases. Germline V lookup: CDR1 MDHEN, CDR2 SYDVKM. The DNA for the CDR3 is TGTGCCAGCAGCCACGGGTCCTCTGGGGCCAACGTCCTGACTTTC. It translates to CASSHGSSGANVLTF. The entire variable domain, with the rest obtained from reference TRBV28 and TRBJ2-6, is as follows: DVKVTQSSRYLVKRTGEKVFLECVQDMDHENMFWYRQDPGLGLRLIYFSYDVKMKEKGDIPEGYSVSREKKERFSLILESASTNQTSMYLCASSHGSSGANVLTFGAGSRLTVL.

The chain is built from TRBV7-9 and TRBJ2-7, with D perhaps matching TRBD1 (5 bases). Germline loops: CDR1 SEHNR, CDR2 FQNEAQ (reference sequence). The length of the CDR3 is 13 residues. Trimming removed 2 bases from V and 2 bases from J, with 7 bases in between. CDR3: CASSLLGAYEQYF. The CDR3 coding sequence is TGTGCCAGCAGCTTACTAGGGGCCTACGAGCAGTACTTC.

The V and J genes are TRBV6-1 and TRBJ1-2, with 7 bases lining up with TRBD1. This CDR3 spans 14 amino acids. The germline CDR1 and CDR2 sequences are MNHNS and SASEGT. After removal of 4 bases from V and 2 bases from J, the junction contained 4 bases not matched to a gene. The CDR3 reads CASSADRANYGYTF. DNA of the CDR3: TGTGCCAGCAGTGCAGACAGGGCGAACTATGGCTACACCTTC.

This chain connects TRBV9 to TRBJ2-1, with TRBD2 identical over 8 bases. The V gene's germline CDR1 is SGDLS and CDR2 YYNGEE. Germline trimming cut 4 bases from V and 9 bases from J; bases unmatched to any gene: 9. This CDR3 has 14 amino acids. CDR3 sequence (DNA): TGTGCCAGCAGCACCGGGGGGGGACGGGGTGAGCAGTTCTTC. Its translation is CASSTGGGRGEQFF.

The rearrangement links TRBV6-1 to TRBJ2-7, with TRBD1 identical over 7 bases. Germline V CDR1 and CDR2: MNHNS, SASEGT. This CDR3 region has 15 residues. The J segment lost 2 bases and the V segment lost 2 bases, leaving 6 bases of the junction unmatched. In DNA form, the CDR3 reads TGTGCCAGCAGTGAACCAGGACAGGTAACCTACGAGCAGTACTTC. The encoded protein is CASSEPGQVTYEQYF.

This chain uses TRBV10-2 with TRBJ2-7; TRBD2 agrees at 10 bases. V shed 3 bases, J shed 2 bases, and the junction held 4 bases outside the gene matches. Germline V gene lookup returns CDR1 WSHSY and CDR2 SAAADI. The CDR3 totals 15 residues. In nucleotides, the CDR3 is TGCGCCAGCAGTGATACCGGGACTAGCGCCTACGAGCAGTACTTC. Its translation: CASSDTGTSAYEQYF.

V gene TRBV28 combines with J gene TRBJ1-5, with 9 bases fitting TRBD1. V lost 8 bases to trimming and J lost 6 bases; unmatched junction nucleotides: 14. Germline V gives CDR1 MDHEN, CDR2 SYDVKM. CDR3 length equals 16 residues. The CDR3: CASRDREGIQGQPQHF. The CDR3 nucleotides read TGTGCCAGCCGGGACAGGGAAGGTATTCAGGGTCAGCCCCAGCATTTT. The variable domain in full, with the rest retrieved from reference TRBV28 and TRBJ1-5, is DVKVTQSSRYLVKRTGEKVFLECVQDMDHENMFWYRQDPGLGLRLIYFSYDVKMKEKGDIPEGYSVSREKKERFSLILESASTNQTSMYLCASRDREGIQGQPQHFGDGTRLSIL.

The J gene is TRBJ1-3, the V gene TRBV28; D possibly corresponds to TRBD1 (5 bases). Trimming pared 2 bases from V and 2 bases from J, leaving 10 bases between. The CDR3 is made up of 15 amino acids. Per the germline V gene, CDR1 is MDHEN and CDR2 is SYDVKM. The CDR3 coding sequence is TGTGCCAGCAGTTTAATTGGGGGGACTGGAAACACCATATATTTT. Protein sequence: CASSLIGGTGNTIYF.

The V call is TRBV19, the J call TRBJ2-4; 7 bases align to TRBD2. CDR3 length equals 15 residues. The ends lost 7 bases at V and 9 bases at J; junction bases unmatched: 15. The germline V gene has CDR1 LNHDA and CDR2 SQIVND (reference sequence). The CDR3 reads CASNPGGGDLSIQYF. CDR3 bases: TGTGCCAGTAATCCCGGTGGGGGGGACTTGAGCATTCAGTACTTC.

The chain uses TRBV18 and TRBJ1-1, with 7 nucleotides matching TRBD1. The CDR3 covers 15 residues. CDR1 is KGHSH and CDR2 is LQKENI in the germline V gene. The junction had 4 bases not matched to a gene; V was cut back by 3 bases and J by 0 bases. This CDR3 reads CASSPRTGMNTEAFF. The CDR3 DNA sequence: TGTGCCAGCTCACCTCGGACAGGAATGAACACTGAAGCTTTCTTT.

This sequence joins TRBV19 and TRBJ2-5; 9 positions agree with TRBD1. Germline lookup yields CDR1 LNHDA and CDR2 SQIVND (reference sequence). The ends lost 4 bases at V and 4 bases at J; junction bases unmatched: 7. The length of the CDR3 is 15 residues. Here the CDR3 reads CASSTQTGGLETQYF. The CDR3 coding sequence is TGTGCCAGTAGTACTCAGACAGGGGGACTAGAGACCCAGTACTTC.

The rearrangement links TRBV7-2 to TRBJ2-7, with 8 bases fitting TRBD2. The CDR3 length is 13 residues. In germline, CDR1 is SGHTA, CDR2 FQGNSA. V lost 11 bases, J lost 6 bases, and 12 bases stayed unmatched. CDR3 sequence reads: CASGGAGEREQYF. In nucleotides, the CDR3 is TGTGCCTCGGGGGGGGCGGGAGAACGCGAGCAGTACTTC.

This chain connects TRBV6-5 to TRBJ1-3; 7 bases fit TRBD1. The CDR3 is made up of 15 amino acids. V dropped 0 bases and J dropped 5; count of bases not matched to a gene: 4. The germline V gene has CDR1 MNHEY and CDR2 SVGAGI. CDR3 amino acids: CASSYSNRGRNTIYF. CDR3 nucleotides: TGTGCCAGCAGTTACTCGAACAGGGGAAGAAACACCATATATTTT.

The chain couples TRBV4-3 to TRBJ2-1; a weak D match, TRBD2 (7 bases). The CDR3 sequence is 15 residues long. V lost 3 bases to trimming and J lost 6 bases, with 15 bases between them. Germline CDR1 and CDR2: LGHNA and YSLEER. In DNA, the CDR3 is TGCGCCAGCAGCCAGGCGGGGGCCGGAACCAATGAGCAGTTCTTC. It specifies CASSQAGAGTNEQFF.

This chain joins TRBV5-1 and TRBJ1-2; the match to TRBD1 covers 8 bases. The germline gives CDR1 SGHRS, CDR2 YFSETQ. The trim removed 2 bases at V and 8 bases at J, leaving 8 bases unmatched. The CDR3 has 14 amino acids. The CDR3 DNA reads TGCGCCAGCAGCTTAGACAGGGGAGAATACGGCTACACCTTC. Amino acid sequence: CASSLDRGEYGYTF.

The chain couples TRBV4-1 to TRBJ2-7; 7 bases map to TRBD1. Germline CDR1 reads MGHRA; CDR2 reads YSYEKL. The CDR3 is 16 residues long. The junction had 9 bases not matched to a gene; V was cut back by 2 bases and J by 2 bases. CDR3 in amino acids: CASSQYPVTGTYEQYF. The CDR3 DNA is TGCGCCAGCAGCCAATACCCCGTGACAGGGACCTACGAGCAGTACTTC.

The rearrangement uses TRBV4-1 and TRBJ1-1; 7 bases are a match to TRBD1. V shed 4 bases, J shed 2 bases, and the junction held 16 bases outside the gene matches. Germline V lookup: CDR1 MGHRA, CDR2 YSYEKL. This CDR3 contains 18 residues. The CDR3 loop is CASSPESPLGQSNTEAFF. The CDR3 bases are TGCGCCAGCAGCCCTGAATCCCCCCTGGGACAGTCTAACACTGAAGCTTTCTTT.

The V and J genes are TRBV5-1 and TRBJ2-7, with D perhaps TRBD2 (6 bases). CDR1 is SGHRS and CDR2 is YFSETQ in the germline V gene. V gave up 0 bases and J gave up 5 bases, with 15 bases separating them. The CDR3 sequence is 15 residues long. The CDR3 bases are TGCGCCAGCAGCTTGGCTAAAGGAGGGCTTGACGAGCAGTACTTC. Its translation: CASSLAKGGLDEQYF.

This sequence joins TRBV29-1 and TRBJ1-5; D not resolved. Trimming took 6 bases from V and 0 from J, leaving 12 bases between them. The CDR3 runs to 14 residues. CDR1 and CDR2 from the germline V gene are SQVTM and ANQGSEA. The CDR3, as DNA: TGCAGCGTCGCTGAGGGTCATAGCAATCAGCCCCAGCATTTT. Residues: CSVAEGHSNQPQHF.

The V gene is TRBV2, the J gene TRBJ2-3; D remains ambiguous. Between the trimmed V and J ends, which lost 3 bases and 6 bases, there was a span of 10 bases. This CDR3 is built from 13 residues. The germline gives CDR1 SNHLY, CDR2 FYNNEI. This CDR3 reads CASSEAGGDTQYF. Here the CDR3 DNA reads TGTGCCAGCAGTGAGGCAGGTGGGGATACGCAGTATTTT.

V usage is TRBV6-5 and J usage is TRBJ1-5; TRBD1 agrees at 9 bases. The J segment lost 5 bases and the V segment lost 4 bases, leaving 6 bases of the junction unmatched. Per the germline V gene, CDR1 is MNHEY and CDR2 is SVGAGI. The CDR3 covers 15 residues. The CDR3 DNA sequence: TGTGCCAGCAGTTCAGGACAGGGGAGATATCAGCCCCAGCATTTT. Its translation is CASSSGQGRYQPQHF.

The rearrangement links TRBV4-1 to TRBJ2-5; 11 positions match TRBD1. The CDR3 is made up of 15 amino acids. Per germline, CDR1 MGHRA and CDR2 YSYEKL. The trim removed 4 bases at V and 4 bases at J, leaving 5 bases unmatched. The CDR3 DNA follows: TGCGCCAGCAGCCCAGATGGGACAGGGGGAGAGACCCAGTACTTC. As protein: CASSPDGTGGETQYF.

The chain is built from TRBV29-1 and TRBJ2-6; the D gene is possibly TRBD1 (5 bases). V was cut by 2 bases and J by 4 bases, with 12 bases left in between. The CDR3 has 15 amino acids. The germline gives CDR1 SQVTM, CDR2 ANQGSEA. DNA of the CDR3: TGCAGCGTTGAATCCAGGGAATACGGGGCCAACGTCCTGACTTTC. As protein: CSVESREYGANVLTF.

V usage is TRBV29-1 and J usage is TRBJ2-7; 8 bases match TRBD1. Germline V gene lookup returns CDR1 SQVTM and CDR2 ANQGSEA. The J segment lost 4 bases and the V segment lost 6 bases, leaving 8 bases of the junction unmatched. This CDR3 is built from 13 residues. CDR3 in amino acids: CSVEGQEGYEQYF. The CDR3 nucleotides read TGCAGCGTCGAGGGACAGGAAGGGTACGAGCAGTACTTC.

The J gene is TRBJ2-1, the V gene TRBV4-1; 14 positions match TRBD2. The V gene end was trimmed by 8 bases and the J gene end by 5 bases; junction bases not matched to a gene: 2. The CDR3 covers 14 residues. CDR1 MGHRA and CDR2 YSYEKL come from the germline V gene. The CDR3 loop reads CASRGLAGDNEQFF. CDR3 nucleotides: TGCGCCAGCCGGGGACTAGCGGGAGACAATGAGCAGTTCTTC.

The CDR3 DNA reads as TGCGCCAGCAGCCAAGAGACAGGGGGCTTTTTAGGCTACACCTTC. Protein sequence: CASSQETGGFLGYTF. V and J are TRBV4-1 and TRBJ1-2; 10 bases align to TRBD1. Trimming took 0 bases from V and 8 from J; bases not matched to a gene: 6. Germline CDR1 reads MGHRA; CDR2 reads YSYEKL. There are 15 residues in the CDR3.

The chain carries TRBV4-1 and TRBJ1-2; 7 bases map to TRBD1. The CDR3 length is 15 residues. The germline CDR1 and CDR2 sequences are MGHRA and YSYEKL. The J segment lost 4 bases and the V segment lost 6 bases, leaving 11 bases of the junction unmatched. The chain's CDR3 is CASSPTGAVAYGYTF. The CDR3, as DNA: TGCGCCAGCAGTCCTACAGGGGCTGTTGCCTATGGCTACACCTTC.